Listed here are 25 T cell receptor beta chains from one sample, sequenced in a study of blood T cell repertoires in COVID-19. Libraries were prepared by immunoSEQ multiplex PCR; TCRdb keeps only in-frame clonotypes and omits some of them. Counted here are 250,000 to 300,000 clones, just over 90% occurring once; the ten biggest clones make up 2% to 2.5%. The sequencing input was PBMCs or T cells enriched from blood (not recorded which). Receptors were obtained from a woman aged 40 to 49 with acute COVID-19.

The rearrangement joins TRBV9 to TRBJ1-1; 8 bases fit TRBD1. Looked up from germline, CDR1 is SGDLS and CDR2 is YYNGEE. Trimming cost V 0 bases and J 5 bases; bases outside gene matches: 6. The CDR3 runs 15 residues. The CDR3 sequence is CASSVGRGPRTEAFF. CDR3 nucleotide sequence: TGTGCCAGCAGCGTAGGCAGGGGGCCGCGGACTGAAGCTTTCTTT.

This chain connects TRBV28 to TRBJ1-6; D ambiguous. This CDR3 is built from 16 residues. The V gene's germline CDR1 is MDHEN and CDR2 SYDVKM. The V and J ends lost 6 bases and 0 bases respectively, with 12 bases between them. CDR3 coding DNA: TGTGCCAGCAGCCCTTCGACAATCTCCTATAATTCACCCCTCCACTTT. It codes for CASSPSTISYNSPLHF.

The rearrangement links TRBV9 to TRBJ2-3, with 7 bases aligning to TRBD2. Germline CDR1 reads SGDLS; CDR2 reads YYNGEE. The CDR3 loop spans 16 amino acids. With V trimmed by 3 bases and J by 0 bases, 7 bases remained unmatched. The CDR3 coding sequence is TGTGCCAGCAGCGAAATCGGGAGGCCTAGCACAGATACGCAGTATTTT. Its translation is CASSEIGRPSTDTQYF.

The rearrangement uses TRBV5-6 and TRBJ1-2; 9 positions agree with TRBD1. The V and J ends lost 4 bases and 3 bases, in that order; junction bases with no gene match: 1. The CDR3 sequence is 13 residues long. The germline V gene has CDR1 SGHDT and CDR2 YYEEEE. DNA of the CDR3: TGTGCCAGCAGCCGGGACAGGGACTATGGCTACACCTTC. This translates into CASSRDRDYGYTF.

This chain uses TRBV7-2 with TRBJ1-1; D may be TRBD1 (5 bases). The CDR3 runs 13 residues. From germline, CDR1 is SGHTA and CDR2 FQGNSA. V lost 2 bases and J lost 6, with 10 bases in between. The CDR3 loop reads CASSLLWGPEAFF. Here the CDR3 DNA reads TGTGCCAGCAGCTTATTGTGGGGCCCTGAAGCTTTCTTT.

The V gene is TRBV27, the J gene TRBJ2-1; D is ambiguous. Germline V gives CDR1 MNHEY, CDR2 SMNVEV (reference sequence). Trimming left V 0 bases short and J 2 bases short, with 17 bases between. The CDR3 has 18 amino acids. This CDR3 is CASSLSPFVGAPYNEQFF. For the CDR3, the DNA is TGTGCCAGCAGTTTATCGCCTTTTGTTGGAGCGCCCTACAATGAGCAGTTCTTC.

The chain joins TRBV2 to TRBJ2-2; 7 nucleotides agree with TRBD2. Germline V CDR1 and CDR2: SNHLY, FYNNEI. The CDR3 consists of 15 residues. V was pared by 7 bases and J by 0 bases, with 5 bases of the junction left unmatched. CDR3 amino acids: CASNLRGANTGELFF. The CDR3 bases are TGTGCCAGCAATCTTCGGGGGGCGAACACCGGGGAGCTGTTTTTT. The full variable domain, in which reference TRBV2 and TRBJ2-2 provide the parts outside the CDR3, is EPEVTQTPSHQVTQMGQEVILRCVPISNHLYFYWYRQILGQKVEFLVSFYNNEISEKSEIFDDQFSVERPDGSNFTLKIRSTKLEDSAMYFCASNLRGANTGELFFGEGSRLTVL.

This chain links TRBV6-6 with TRBJ2-7; weak D call: TRBD2 (5 bases). CDR3 length: 13 residues. Per the germline V gene, CDR1 is MNHNY and CDR2 is SVGAGI (reference sequence). Trimming shortened V by 7 bases and J by 7 bases, and 17 bases separated the two germline ends. CDR3 in DNA: TGTGCCAGCACCCTGCGGGCAGCACGGGAGCAGTACTTC. Amino acids: CASTLRAAREQYF.

The CDR3 is CASSKELAGGPGQETQYF. Here the CDR3 DNA reads TGTGCCAGCAGCAAAGAACTGGCGGGAGGGCCGGGTCAAGAGACCCAGTACTTC. The J gene is TRBJ2-5, the V gene TRBV21-1; the table's D call, TRBD2, was not checked against the DNA. TRBV21-1 is a recognized pseudogene. This CDR3 is built from 18 residues.

This chain uses TRBV9 with TRBJ2-1; TRBD2 matches 9 bases. This CDR3 has 14 amino acids. V was clipped by 2 bases and J by 6 bases; unmatched bases: 3. Germline V CDR1 and CDR2: SGDLS, YYNGEE. The CDR3 loop reads CASSVGGLANEQFF. Here the CDR3 DNA reads TGTGCCAGCAGCGTTGGGGGACTAGCCAATGAGCAGTTCTTC.

This clone came up once. The chain combines TRBV7-9 with TRBJ1-1, with D perhaps matching TRBD1 (6 bases). CDR1 and CDR2 (germline): SEHNR, FQNEAQ (reference sequence). Trimming took 5 bases from V and 7 from J, leaving 23 bases between them. There are 16 residues in the CDR3. The CDR3 DNA is TGTGCCAGCAGCCCCGGAACGGGACACCGCTTTGGTGAAGCTTTCTTT. Its protein product is CASSPGTGHRFGEAFF.

The chain couples TRBV7-3 to TRBJ2-2; possibly TRBD2 for D (6 bases). Germline values: CDR1 SGHTA, CDR2 FQGTGA. The CDR3 loop spans 17 amino acids. V lost 5 bases to trimming and J lost 3 bases, with 19 bases between them. CDR3 in DNA: TGTGCCAGCAGCCCCCCCGGGACTGGACGATACACCGGGGAGCTGTTTTTT. Translating gives CASSPPGTGRYTGELFF.

V gene TRBV6-2 or TRBV6-3 combines with J gene TRBJ2-7; perhaps TRBD2 as D (6 bases). The V gene lost 5 bases and the J gene lost 5 bases, with 19 bases spanning the gap. CDR3 length: 15 residues. Per germline, CDR1 MNHEY and CDR2 SVGEGT. The CDR3 DNA reads as TGTGCCAGCAGTCGTCCGGGCGGGACGACTAACGAGCAGTACTTC. Residues: CASSRPGGTTNEQYF.

V is TRBV2 and J is TRBJ2-3, with 9 bases lining up with TRBD2. CDR3 size: 16 residues. The J segment lost 4 bases and the V segment lost 1 base, leaving 6 bases of the junction unmatched. Germline CDR1 SNHLY, CDR2 FYNNEI. For the CDR3, the DNA is TGTGCCAGCAGTGAAGTACTAGGCGGGAGGGCAGATACGCAGTATTTT. Translated: CASSEVLGGRADTQYF.

This chain links TRBV6-2 or TRBV6-3 with TRBJ1-2, with 7 bases aligning to TRBD1. Trimming cost V 3 bases and J 1 base; bases outside gene matches: 11. This CDR3 contains 17 residues. Germline V gene sequence: CDR1 MNHEY, CDR2 SVGEGT. CDR3 amino acids: CASSYPGTDLLNYGYTF. Written as DNA, the CDR3 is TGTGCCAGCAGTTATCCCGGGACAGATCTTCTTAACTATGGCTACACCTTC.

The rearrangement joins TRBV10-3 to TRBJ1-4; weak D call: TRBD1 (6 bases). With 0 bases removed from V and 3 bases from J, the gap between germline ends came to 8 bases. The germline gives CDR1 ENHRY, CDR2 SYGVKD. The CDR3 is 15 residues long. CDR3 nucleotides: TGTGCCATCAGTGAGTCCGGGGGGCCTAATGAAAAACTGTTTTTT. It yields the protein CAISESGGPNEKLFF.

The chain links TRBV6-2 or TRBV6-3 to TRBJ2-4, with 8 bases fitting TRBD1. Germline loops: CDR1 MNHEY, CDR2 SVGEGT. The CDR3 totals 12 residues. V dropped 5 bases and J dropped 9; count of bases not matched to a gene: 3. CDR3 in DNA: TGTGCCAGCAGTGGACAGGGTGGCATTCAGTACTTC. Translated, it gives CASSGQGGIQYF.

V and J are TRBV19 and TRBJ1-3; maybe TRBD1 (6 bases). Germline-derived CDR1 and CDR2 are LNHDA and SQIVND (reference sequence). The V end was cut by 9 bases, the J end by 0 bases, with 12 bases between. The CDR3 has 14 amino acids. CDR3 sequence reads: CASTRQDSGNTIYF. The CDR3 bases are TGTGCCAGCACGAGACAGGACTCTGGAAACACCATATATTTT.

This chain links TRBV6-2 or TRBV6-3 with TRBJ1-1; no definite D call. V lost 2 bases and J lost 6, with 10 bases in between. Germline V gene sequence: CDR1 MNHEY, CDR2 SVGEGT. The CDR3 spans 13 residues. CDR3: CASSYPLGAEAFF. For the CDR3, the DNA is TGTGCCAGCAGTTACCCGTTGGGCGCTGAAGCTTTCTTT.

The chain is built from TRBV9 and TRBJ1-2, with 9 bases lining up with TRBD1. This CDR3 contains 15 residues. Germline CDR1 is SGDLS and CDR2 is YYNGEE. V gave up 4 bases and J gave up 5 bases; unmatched junction bases: 9. The CDR3 spells CASSPSFDRGYGYTF. CDR3 DNA sequence: TGTGCCAGCAGCCCTAGCTTCGACAGGGGGTATGGCTACACCTTC. Full variable domain (rest looked up from reference TRBV9 and TRBJ1-2): DSGVTQTPKHLITATGQRVTLRCSPRSGDLSVYWYQQSLDQGLQFLIQYYNGEERAKGNILERFSAQQFPDLHSELNLSSLELGDSALYFCASSPSFDRGYGYTFGSGTRLTVV.

CDR3 nucleotides: TGTGCCTGGAGTGCGGACATCTTAAGGGGTCAGCCCCAGCATTTT. This gives the protein CAWSADILRGQPQHF. This chain uses TRBV30 with TRBJ1-5, with D tentatively TRBD1 (5 bases). V was pared by 1 base and J by 6 bases, with 16 bases between. Germline V gene data show CDR1 as GTSNPN and CDR2 as SVGIG (reference sequence). The CDR3 contains 15 residues.

The CDR3 DNA reads as TGTGCCAGCAGTTTCCCTACTTCACCCCTCCACTTT. Translating it yields CASSFPTSPLHF. V and J are TRBV27 and TRBJ1-6; unclear D gene. The CDR3 runs to 12 residues. Per germline, CDR1 MNHEY and CDR2 SMNVEV (reference sequence). The V end was cut by 3 bases, the J end by 9 bases, with 6 bases between.

The genes are TRBV18 and TRBJ2-7, with TRBD1 matching 8 bases. The CDR3 contains 18 residues. From germline, CDR1 is KGHSH and CDR2 LQKENI. V shed 1 base and J 3 bases; nucleotides not matched to a gene: 14. The CDR3 region is CASSPRRPQTGELYEQYF. As DNA, the CDR3 is TGTGCCAGCTCACCACGGCGCCCCCAGACAGGGGAGCTCTACGAGCAGTACTTC.

CDR3 in amino acids: CASRGRQVNYGYTF. The CDR3 region has the DNA TGTGCCAGCAGAGGCAGACAGGTTAACTATGGCTACACCTTC. The chain links TRBV6-5 to TRBJ1-2, with a weak D call TRBD1 (6 bases). Germline CDR1 reads MNHEY; CDR2 reads SVGAGI. The CDR3 is made up of 14 amino acids. Trimming pared 6 bases from V and 1 base from J, leaving 12 bases between.

The gene calls are TRBV30 and TRBJ2-7, with D maybe TRBD2 (5 bases). The CDR3 sequence is 11 residues long. Trimming removed 3 bases at V and 3 bases at J, with 6 bases between. Germline-derived CDR1 and CDR2 are GTSNPN and SVGIG (reference sequence). DNA of the CDR3: TGTGCCTGGAGGAGGGTCTACGAGCAGTACTTC. Translated: CAWRRVYEQYF.